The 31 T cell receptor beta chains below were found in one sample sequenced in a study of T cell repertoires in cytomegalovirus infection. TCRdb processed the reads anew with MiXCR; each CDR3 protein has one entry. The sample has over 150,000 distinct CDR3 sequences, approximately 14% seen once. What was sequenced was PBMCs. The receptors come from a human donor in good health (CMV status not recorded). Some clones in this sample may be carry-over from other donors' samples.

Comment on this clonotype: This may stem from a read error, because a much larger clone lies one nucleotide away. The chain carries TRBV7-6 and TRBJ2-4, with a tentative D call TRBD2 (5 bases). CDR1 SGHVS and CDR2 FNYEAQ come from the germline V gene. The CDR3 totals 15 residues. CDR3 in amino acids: CASSLVALAKNIPYF. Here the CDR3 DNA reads TGTGCCAGCAGCTTAGTGGCCCTAGCCAAAAACATTCCGTACTTC.

The CDR3 protein is CSVGLMTDTQYF. In DNA, the CDR3 is TGCAGCGTCGGGCTAATGACAGATACGCAGTATTTT. This rearrangement joins TRBV29-1 to TRBJ2-3; unclear D gene. The V end was cut by 6 bases, the J end by 3 bases, with 10 bases between. The CDR3 has 12 amino acids. Germline assignment: CDR1 SQVTM and CDR2 ANQGSEA.

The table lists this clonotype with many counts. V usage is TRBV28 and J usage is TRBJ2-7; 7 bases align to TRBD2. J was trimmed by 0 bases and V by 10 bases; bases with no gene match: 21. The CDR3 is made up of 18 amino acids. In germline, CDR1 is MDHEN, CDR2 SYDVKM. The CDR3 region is CAISPLASGRPSSYEQYF. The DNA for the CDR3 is TGTGCCATCTCCCCTCTGGCTAGCGGACGTCCGAGCTCCTACGAGCAGTACTTC.

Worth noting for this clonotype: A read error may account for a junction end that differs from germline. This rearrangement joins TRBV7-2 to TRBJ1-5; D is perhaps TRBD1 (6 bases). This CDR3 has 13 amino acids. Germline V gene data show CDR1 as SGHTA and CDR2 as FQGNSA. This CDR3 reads CASSLDSGQHQHF. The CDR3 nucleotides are TGTGCCAGCAGCTTAGACAGTGGACAGCACCAGCATTTT.

CDR3 loop: CSVDTGGAYGYTF. CDR3 sequence (DNA): TGCAGCGTTGACACAGGGGGAGCCTATGGCTACACCTTC. The chain is built from TRBV29-1 and TRBJ1-2; 8 bases map to TRBD1. Trimming cost V 3 bases and J 4 bases; bases outside gene matches: 4. CDR1 and CDR2 from the germline V gene are SQVTM and ANQGSEA. This CDR3 has 13 amino acids.

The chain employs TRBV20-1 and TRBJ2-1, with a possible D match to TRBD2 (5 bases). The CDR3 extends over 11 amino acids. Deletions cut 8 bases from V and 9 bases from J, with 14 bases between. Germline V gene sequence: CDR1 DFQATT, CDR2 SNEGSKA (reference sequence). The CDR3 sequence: CSTGPGFEQFF. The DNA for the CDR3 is TGCAGTACCGGCCCGGGATTTGAGCAGTTCTTC.

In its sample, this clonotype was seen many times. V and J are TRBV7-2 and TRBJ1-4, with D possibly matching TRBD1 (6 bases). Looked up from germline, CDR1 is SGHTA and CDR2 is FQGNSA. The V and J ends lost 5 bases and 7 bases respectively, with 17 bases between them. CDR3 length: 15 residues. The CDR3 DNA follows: TGTGCCAGCAGCCAACCCCAGGGGATGGTTGAAAAACTGTTTTTT. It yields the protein CASSQPQGMVEKLFF. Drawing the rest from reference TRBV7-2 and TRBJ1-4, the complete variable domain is GAGVSQSPSNKVTEKGKDVELRCDPISGHTALYWYRQSLGQGLEFLIYFQGNSAPDKSGLPSDRFSAERTGGSVSTLTIQRTQQEDSAVYLCASSQPQGMVEKLFFGSGTQLSVL.

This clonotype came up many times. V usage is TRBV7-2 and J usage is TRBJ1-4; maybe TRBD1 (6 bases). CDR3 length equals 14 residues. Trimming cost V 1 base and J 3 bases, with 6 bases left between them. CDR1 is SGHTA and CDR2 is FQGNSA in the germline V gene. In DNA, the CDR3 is TGTGCCAGCAGCTTAGACAGGGCTAATGAAAAACTGTTTTTT. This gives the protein CASSLDRANEKLFF.

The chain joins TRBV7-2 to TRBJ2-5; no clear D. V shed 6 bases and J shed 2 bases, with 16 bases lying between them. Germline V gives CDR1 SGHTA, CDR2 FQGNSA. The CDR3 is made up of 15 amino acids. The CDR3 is CASRRTPLAQETQYF. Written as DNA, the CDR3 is TGTGCCAGCAGACGGACCCCTCTGGCGCAAGAGACCCAGTACTTC.

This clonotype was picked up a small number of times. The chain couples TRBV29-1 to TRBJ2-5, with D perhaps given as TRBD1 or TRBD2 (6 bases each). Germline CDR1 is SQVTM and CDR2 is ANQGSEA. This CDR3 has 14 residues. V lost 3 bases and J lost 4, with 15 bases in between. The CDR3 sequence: CSVDWGRGGETQYF. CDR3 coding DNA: TGCAGCGTTGACTGGGGCAGGGGAGGAGAGACCCAGTACTTC.

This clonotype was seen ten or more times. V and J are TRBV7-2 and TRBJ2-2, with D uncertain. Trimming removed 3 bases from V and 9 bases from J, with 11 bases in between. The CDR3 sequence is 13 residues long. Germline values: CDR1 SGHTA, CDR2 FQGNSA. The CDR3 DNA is TGTGCCAGCAGCTTTACCCTTACAAGGGAGCTGTTTTTT. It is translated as CASSFTLTRELFF.

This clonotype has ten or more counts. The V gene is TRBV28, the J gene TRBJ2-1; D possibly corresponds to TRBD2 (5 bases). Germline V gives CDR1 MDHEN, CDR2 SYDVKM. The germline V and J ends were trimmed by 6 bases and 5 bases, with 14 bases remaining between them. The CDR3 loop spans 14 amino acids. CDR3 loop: CASSYPYGDNEQFF. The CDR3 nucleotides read TGTGCCAGCAGCTATCCGTACGGGGACAATGAGCAGTTCTTC.

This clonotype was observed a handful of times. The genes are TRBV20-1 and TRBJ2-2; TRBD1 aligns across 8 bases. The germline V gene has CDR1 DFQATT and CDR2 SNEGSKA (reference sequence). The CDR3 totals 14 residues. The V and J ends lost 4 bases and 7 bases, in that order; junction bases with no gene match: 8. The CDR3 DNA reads TGCAGTGCTAAAGGACAGGGAGCGGTCGGGGAGCTGTTTTTT. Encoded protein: CSAKGQGAVGELFF.

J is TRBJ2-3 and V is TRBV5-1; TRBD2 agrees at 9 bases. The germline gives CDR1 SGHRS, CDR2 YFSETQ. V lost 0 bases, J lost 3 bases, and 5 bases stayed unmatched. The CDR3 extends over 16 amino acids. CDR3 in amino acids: CASSLDDAGGTDTQYF. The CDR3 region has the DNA TGCGCCAGCAGCTTGGACGACGCGGGAGGGACAGATACGCAGTATTTT. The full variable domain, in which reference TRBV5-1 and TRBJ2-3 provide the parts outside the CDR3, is KAGVTQTPRYLIKTRGQQVTLSCSPISGHRSVSWYQQTPGQGLQFLFEYFSETQRNKGNFPGRFSGRQFSNSRSEMNVSTLELGDSALYLCASSLDDAGGTDTQYFGPGTRLTVL.

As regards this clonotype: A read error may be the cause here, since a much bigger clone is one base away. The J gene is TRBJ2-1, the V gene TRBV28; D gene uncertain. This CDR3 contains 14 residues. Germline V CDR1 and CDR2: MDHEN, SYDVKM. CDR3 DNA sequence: TGTGCCAGCAGTCCACTCGACTTAAACAATGAGCAGTCCTTC. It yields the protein CASSPLDLNNEQSF. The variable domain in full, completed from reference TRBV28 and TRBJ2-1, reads DVKVTQSSRYLVKRTGEKVFLECVQDMDHENMFWYRQDPGLGLRLIYFSYDVKMKEKGDIPEGYSVSREKKERFSLILESASTNQTSMYLCASSPLDLNNEQSFGPGTRLTVL.

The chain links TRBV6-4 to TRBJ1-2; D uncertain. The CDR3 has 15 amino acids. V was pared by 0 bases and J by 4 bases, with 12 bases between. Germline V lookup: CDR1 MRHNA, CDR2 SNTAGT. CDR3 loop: CASSDSRHGSYGYTF. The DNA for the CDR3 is TGTGCCAGCAGTGACTCGAGACATGGGAGCTATGGCTACACCTTC.

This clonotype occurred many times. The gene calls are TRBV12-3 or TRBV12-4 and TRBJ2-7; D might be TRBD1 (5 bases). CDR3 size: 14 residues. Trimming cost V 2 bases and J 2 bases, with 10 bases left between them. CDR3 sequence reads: CASSLQGGAYEQYF. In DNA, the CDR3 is TGTGCCAGCAGTTTACAGGGTGGGGCCTACGAGCAGTACTTC.

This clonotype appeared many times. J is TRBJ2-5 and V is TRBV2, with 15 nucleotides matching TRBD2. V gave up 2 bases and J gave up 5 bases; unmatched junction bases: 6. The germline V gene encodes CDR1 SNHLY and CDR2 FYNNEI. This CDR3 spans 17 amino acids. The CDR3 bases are TGTGCCAGCAGTGAATGGGGACTAGCGGGGGGTGACGAGACCCAGTACTTC. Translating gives CASSEWGLAGGDETQYF. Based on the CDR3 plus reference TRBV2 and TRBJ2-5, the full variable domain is EPEVTQTPSHQVTQMGQEVILRCVPISNHLYFYWYRQILGQKVEFLVSFYNNEISEKSEIFDDQFSVERPDGSNFTLKIRSTKLEDSAMYFCASSEWGLAGGDETQYFGPGTRLLVL.

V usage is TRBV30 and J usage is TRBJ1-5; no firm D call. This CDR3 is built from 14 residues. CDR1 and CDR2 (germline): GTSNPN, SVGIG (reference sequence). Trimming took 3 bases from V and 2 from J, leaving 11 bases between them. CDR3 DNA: TGTGCCTGGAGCGGAGGGATGGGCAATCAGCCCCAGCATTTT. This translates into CAWSGGMGNQPQHF.

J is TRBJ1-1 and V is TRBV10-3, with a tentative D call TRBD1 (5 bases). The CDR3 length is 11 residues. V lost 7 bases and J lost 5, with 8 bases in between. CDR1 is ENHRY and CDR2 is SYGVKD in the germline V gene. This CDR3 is CAITQGTEAFF. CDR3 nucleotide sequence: TGTGCCATCACCCAGGGAACTGAAGCTTTCTTT.

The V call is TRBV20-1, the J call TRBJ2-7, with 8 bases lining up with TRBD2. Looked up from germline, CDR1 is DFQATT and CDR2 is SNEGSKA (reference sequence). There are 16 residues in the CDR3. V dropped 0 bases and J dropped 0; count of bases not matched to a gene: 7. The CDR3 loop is CSARETSGGISYEQYF. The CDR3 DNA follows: TGCAGTGCTAGAGAAACTAGCGGAGGAATCTCCTACGAGCAGTACTTC.

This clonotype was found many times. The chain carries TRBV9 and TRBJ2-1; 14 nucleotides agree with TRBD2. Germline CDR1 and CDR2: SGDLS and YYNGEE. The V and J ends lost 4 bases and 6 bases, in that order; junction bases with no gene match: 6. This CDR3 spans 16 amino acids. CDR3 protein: CASSPRGTSGSNEQFF. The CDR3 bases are TGTGCCAGCAGCCCCCGAGGGACTAGCGGGAGCAATGAGCAGTTCTTC.

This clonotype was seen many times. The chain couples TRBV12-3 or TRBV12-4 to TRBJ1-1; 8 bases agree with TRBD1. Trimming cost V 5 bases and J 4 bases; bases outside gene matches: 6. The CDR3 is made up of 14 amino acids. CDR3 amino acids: CASSKTGVSTEAFF. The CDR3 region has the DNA TGTGCCAGCAGTAAGACAGGGGTGTCCACTGAAGCTTTCTTT.

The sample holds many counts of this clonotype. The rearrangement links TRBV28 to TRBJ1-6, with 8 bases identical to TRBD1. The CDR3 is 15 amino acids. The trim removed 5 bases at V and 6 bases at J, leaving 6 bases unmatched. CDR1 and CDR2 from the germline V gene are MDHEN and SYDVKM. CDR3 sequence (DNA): TGTGCCAGCAGTACCCGGACAGGGCGTAATTCACCCCTCCACTTT. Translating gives CASSTRTGRNSPLHF. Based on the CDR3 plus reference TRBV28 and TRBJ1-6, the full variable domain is DVKVTQSSRYLVKRTGEKVFLECVQDMDHENMFWYRQDPGLGLRLIYFSYDVKMKEKGDIPEGYSVSREKKERFSLILESASTNQTSMYLCASSTRTGRNSPLHFGNGTRLTVT.

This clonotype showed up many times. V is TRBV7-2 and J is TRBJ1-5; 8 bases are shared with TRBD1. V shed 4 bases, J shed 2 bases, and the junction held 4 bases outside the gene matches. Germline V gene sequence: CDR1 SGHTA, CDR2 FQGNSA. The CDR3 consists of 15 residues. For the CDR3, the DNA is TGTGCCAGCAGCTGGACAGGGAGCGGCAATCAGCCCCAGCATTTT. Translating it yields CASSWTGSGNQPQHF. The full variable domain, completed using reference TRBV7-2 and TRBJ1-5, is GAGVSQSPSNKVTEKGKDVELRCDPISGHTALYWYRQSLGQGLEFLIYFQGNSAPDKSGLPSDRFSAERTGGSVSTLTIQRTQQEDSAVYLCASSWTGSGNQPQHFGDGTRLSIL.

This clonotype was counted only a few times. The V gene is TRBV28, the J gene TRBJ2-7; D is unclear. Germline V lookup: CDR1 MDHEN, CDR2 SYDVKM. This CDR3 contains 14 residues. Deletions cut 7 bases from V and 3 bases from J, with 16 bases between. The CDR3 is CASTPVPRNYEQYF. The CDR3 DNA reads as TGTGCCAGCACCCCTGTCCCCAGAAACTACGAGCAGTACTTC. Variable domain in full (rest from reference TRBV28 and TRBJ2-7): DVKVTQSSRYLVKRTGEKVFLECVQDMDHENMFWYRQDPGLGLRLIYFSYDVKMKEKGDIPEGYSVSREKKERFSLILESASTNQTSMYLCASTPVPRNYEQYFGPGTRLTVT.

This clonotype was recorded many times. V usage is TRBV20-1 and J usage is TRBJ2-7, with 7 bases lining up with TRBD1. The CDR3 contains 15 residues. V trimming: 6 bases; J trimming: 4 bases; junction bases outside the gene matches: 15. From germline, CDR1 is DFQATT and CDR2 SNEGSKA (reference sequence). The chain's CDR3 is CSAFSTGVRGYEQYF. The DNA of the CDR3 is TGCAGTGCCTTCTCCACAGGGGTTCGTGGTTACGAGCAGTACTTC.

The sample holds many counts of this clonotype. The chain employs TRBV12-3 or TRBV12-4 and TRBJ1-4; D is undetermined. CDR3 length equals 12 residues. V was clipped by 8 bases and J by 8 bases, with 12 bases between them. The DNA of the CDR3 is TGTGCCAGCCAGTATTATACCGAAAAACTGTTTTTT. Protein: CASQYYTEKLFF.

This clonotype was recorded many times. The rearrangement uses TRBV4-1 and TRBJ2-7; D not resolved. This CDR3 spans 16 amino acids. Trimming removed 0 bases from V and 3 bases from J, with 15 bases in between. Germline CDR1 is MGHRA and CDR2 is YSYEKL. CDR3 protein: CASSQDKKGAYYEQYF. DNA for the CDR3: TGCGCCAGCAGCCAAGATAAAAAGGGCGCTTACTACGAGCAGTACTTC.

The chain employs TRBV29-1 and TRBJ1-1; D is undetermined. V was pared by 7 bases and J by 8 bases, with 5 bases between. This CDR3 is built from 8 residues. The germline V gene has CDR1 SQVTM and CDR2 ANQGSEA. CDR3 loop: CSDQEAFF. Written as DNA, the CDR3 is TGCAGCGACCAGGAAGCTTTCTTT.

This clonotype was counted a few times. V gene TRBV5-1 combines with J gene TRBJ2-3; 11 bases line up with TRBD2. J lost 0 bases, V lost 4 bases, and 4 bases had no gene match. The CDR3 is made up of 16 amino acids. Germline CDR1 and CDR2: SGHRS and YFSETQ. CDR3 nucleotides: TGCGCCAGCAGCCCGCGGACTAGCGGGAGCACAGATACGCAGTATTTT. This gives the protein CASSPRTSGSTDTQYF.